This paragraph reports one T cell receptor beta chain. In terms of age and location, participants ranged from roughly 18 to 90 years and lived in about two dozen US areas. Each participant's cohort was designated according to participant-reported clinical history. Per the authors' pipeline: Researchers report that nucleated cell counts were estimated from reference gene primer amplification. Sequenced by immunoSEQ multiplex PCR; TCRdb stores in-frame clones only, minus some. V and J calls and clone size are those listed in that table; D and trimming were worked out from the DNA. The table shows under 200,000 clones, with approximately 82% occurring only once. These data come from a study of blood T cell repertoires in COVID-19. About the study: PBMCs, B-cell-depleted T cells, or T cells were the source of the cDNA or gDNA that made up the material.

Germline V gene lookup returns CDR1 SGDLS and CDR2 YYNGEE. The CDR3 sequence is 16 residues long. Trimming took 3 bases from V and 7 from J; bases not matched to a gene: 10. The V and J genes are TRBV9 and TRBJ2-5, with 12 nucleotides matching TRBD2. Source material: PBMCs or T cells enriched from blood (not recorded which). The receptor's source is a man aged 60 to 69 who had recovered from COVID-19. The CDR3 sequence is CASSGRLAGALTTQYF. The CDR3 region has the DNA TGTGCCAGCAGCGGGCGACTAGCGGGAGCGTTAACGACCCAGTACTTC. Supplemented by reference TRBV9 and TRBJ2-5, the full variable domain reads DSGVTQTPKHLITATGQRVTLRCSPRSGDLSVYWYQQSLDQGLQFLIQYYNGEERAKGNILERFSAQQFPDLHSELNLSSLELGDSALYFCASSGRLAGALTTQYFGPGTRLLVL.